These T cell receptor beta chains were read from a single sample in a study of graft-versus-host responses after intestinal transplantation. These receptors lack a known antigen. Some clones are missing from TCRdb's copy, which holds only in-frame ones; the method was immunoSEQ multiplex PCR. This table holds roughly 97,000 clones, 90% to 95% found once. Sequenced here: unstimulated CD4+ T cells sorted from spleen or lymph node cells, sampled before transplant. These TCRs come from a human donor who was the organ donor for an intestinal transplant. Each CDR3 is given with its conserved first and last residue. D genes are given only for firm matches. Rows may omit the clone size; those that give it use once, few, many or a size class.

TRBD1	TRBV2	once	TRBJ1-2	CASNSLRLDRGRGYGYTF	TGTGCCAGCAATAGCCTTCGTCTGGACAGGGGTCGGGGCTATGGCTACACCTTC
TRBD2	TRBV5-6	-	TRBJ2-4	CASSLVQRGGNIQYF	TGTGCCAGCAGCTTGGTCCAGCGGGGGGGCAACATTCAGTACTTC
TRBD1	TRBV7-2	-	TRBJ2-6	CASSDRATSGANVLTF	TGTGCCAGCAGCGACAGGGCCACCTCTGGGGCCAACGTCCTGACTTTC
TRBD1	TRBV4-2	-	TRBJ1-1	CASSQDPTGGRTEAFF	TGTGCCAGCAGCCAAGACCCGACAGGGGGCCGGACTGAAGCTTTCTTT
-	TRBV18	-	TRBJ2-5	CASSPLRGGKETQYF	TGTGCCAGCTCACCACTAAGGGGGGGCAAAGAGACCCAGTACTTC
TRBD2	TRBV5-1	-	TRBJ2-4	CASSRTSVVAKNIQYF	TGCGCCAGCAGCCGTACTAGCGTAGTAGCCAAAAACATTCAGTACTTC
TRBD1	TRBV5-8	-	TRBJ2-7	CASSSGQGGYEQYF	TGTGCCAGCAGCTCGGGACAGGGGGGGTACGAGCAGTACTTC
-	TRBV4-1	-	TRBJ2-5	CASSQGTSGEHQETQYF	TGCGCCAGCAGCCAGGGGACCTCAGGGGAACACCAAGAGACCCAGTACTTC
TRBD1	TRBV7-9	once	TRBJ1-1	CASSPLLTGDTEAFF	TGTGCCAGCAGCCCCTTGTTGACAGGGGACACTGAAGCTTTCTTT
-	TRBV5-6	-	TRBJ2-7	CASSLDRYEQYF	TGTGCCAGCAGCTTGGATCGCTACGAGCAGTACTTC
-	TRBV19	once	TRBJ2-4	CASSIDHRGSKNIQYF	TGTGCCAGTAGTATAGATCACCGAGGATCCAAAAACATTCAGTACTTC
TRBD1	TRBV6-1	-	TRBJ1-2	CASRGQGGIYGYTF	TGTGCCAGCAGAGGACAGGGCGGGATTTATGGCTACACCTTC
TRBD1	TRBV18	once	TRBJ1-2	CASSPGTGVSRHGYTF	TGTGCCAGCTCACCAGGGACAGGTGTTTCTCGGCATGGCTACACCTTC
TRBD1	TRBV28	-	TRBJ2-1	CASSSGTGWNNEQFF	TGTGCCAGCAGTTCCGGGACAGGGTGGAACAATGAGCAGTTCTTC
-	TRBV7-9	-	TRBJ2-1	CASASDNEQFF	TGTGCCAGCGCTAGTGATAATGAGCAGTTCTTC
-	TRBV4-2	-	TRBJ2-3	CASSQETRDTQYF	TGTGCCAGCAGCCAAGAGACTAGGGATACGCAGTATTTT
TRBD2	TRBV4-2	-	TRBJ2-1	CASSQEGSGGYNEQFF	TGTGCCAGCAGCCAAGAGGGTAGCGGGGGCTACAATGAGCAGTTCTTC
TRBD1	TRBV9	-	TRBJ2-5	CASSGRTGTQYF	TGTGCCAGCAGCGGACGGACAGGGACCCAGTACTTC
TRBD2	TRBV5-1	-	TRBJ2-1	CASSLGLYNEQFF	TGCGCCAGCAGCCTGGGACTATACAATGAGCAGTTCTTC
TRBD1	TRBV11-2	-	TRBJ2-1	CASSIPGQGHYNEQFF	TGTGCCAGCAGCATTCCGGGACAGGGACACTACAATGAGCAGTTCTTC
TRBD1	TRBV27	-	TRBJ2-7	CASRKLGDRGYEQYF	TGTGCCAGCAGAAAGTTAGGGGACAGGGGCTACGAGCAGTACTTC
-	TRBV4-3	-	TRBJ2-4	CASSQRMGQQGLKNIQYF	TGCGCCAGCAGCCAAAGGATGGGTCAGCAGGGGCTCAAAAACATTCAGTACTTC
-	TRBV7-2	-	TRBJ2-7	CASSLGPGFPYF	TGTGCCAGCAGCTTAGGCCCGGGGTTCCCGTACTTC
TRBD1	TRBV6-5	-	TRBJ1-2	CASSYDRASGYTF	TGTGCCAGCAGTTACGACAGGGCTAGTGGCTACACCTTC
-	TRBV28	-	TRBJ1-6	CASSFGGNSPLHF	TGTGCCAGCAGTTTTGGCGGAAATTCACCCCTCCACTTT
TRBD1	TRBV4-1	-	TRBJ2-2	CASSQYTGQGNTGELFF	TGCGCCAGCAGCCAATACACGGGACAGGGGAACACCGGAGAGCTGTTTTTT
TRBD2	TRBV6-5	-	TRBJ2-7	CASRTDWRGTYEQYF	TGTGCCAGCAGAACCGACTGGCGGGGGACCTACGAGCAGTACTTC
-	TRBV28	-	TRBJ1-2	CASRNPGGRGRGNYGYTF	TGTGCCAGCAGGAACCCGGGGGGCAGGGGCAGGGGTAACTATGGCTACACCTTC
TRBD1	TRBV9	once	TRBJ2-3	CASSGTGGVRTDTQYF	TGTGCCAGCAGCGGCACAGGGGGCGTAAGGACAGATACGCAGTATTTT
-	TRBV5-6	-	TRBJ2-7	CASSLVVRSYDEQYF	TGTGCCAGCAGCTTGGTTGTCAGGTCCTACGACGAGCAGTACTTC
TRBD1	TRBV2	once	TRBJ1-1	CASSLLRDRGMSGVTEAFF	TGTGCCAGCAGTCTGCTCCGGGACAGGGGGATGTCAGGGGTCACTGAAGCTTTCTTT
-	TRBV9	-	TRBJ2-2	CASSVRLAGELFF	TGTGCCAGCAGCGTACGGCTAGCCGGGGAGCTGTTTTTT
-	TRBV4-1	-	TRBJ1-2	CASSQVQGVNGYTF	TGCGCCAGCAGCCAGGTTCAGGGTGTCAATGGCTACACCTTC
TRBD1	TRBV29-1	-	TRBJ1-2	CSSRTGDGYTF	TGCAGCTCTCGGACAGGGGATGGCTACACCTTC
TRBD1	TRBV18	-	TRBJ1-6	CASSRQGVSSPLHF	TGTGCCAGCTCCCGACAGGGGGTGAGTTCACCCCTCCACTTT
-	TRBV4-3	-	TRBJ1-4	CASSLAVNEKLFF	TGCGCCAGCAGCCTGGCAGTGAATGAAAAACTGTTTTTT
TRBD2	TRBV5-4	-	TRBJ2-5	CASSQAGTSGRGQETQYF	TGTGCCAGCAGCCAAGCCGGGACTAGTGGTCGGGGGCAAGAGACCCAGTACTTC
-	TRBV28	-	TRBJ1-5	CATQRGGQPQHF	TGTGCCACCCAGCGGGGAGGCCAGCCCCAGCATTTT
-	TRBV5-5	-	TRBJ2-7	CASSFGQGMKEQYF	TGTGCCAGCAGCTTTGGCCAGGGGATGAAGGAGCAGTACTTC
-	TRBV6-5	few	TRBJ1-4	CASGKGDRKLFF	TGTGCCAGCGGAAAGGGGGATCGAAAACTGTTTTTT
TRBD2	TRBV5-6	-	TRBJ2-7	CASSLWGWAGAYEQYF	TGTGCCAGCAGCTTGTGGGGTTGGGCGGGGGCCTACGAGCAGTACTTC
TRBD1	TRBV2	-	TRBJ1-3	CASVWDRGRNTIYF	TGTGCCAGCGTCTGGGACAGGGGGAGAAACACCATATATTTT
TRBD2	TRBV14	-	TRBJ2-7	CASSQSSGGMYEQYF	TGTGCCAGCAGCCAATCATCGGGGGGGATGTACGAGCAGTACTTC
TRBD2	TRBV15	-	TRBJ2-3	CATKRGGQDTQYF	TGTGCCACCAAGCGGGGGGGCCAAGATACGCAGTATTTT
TRBD2	TRBV6-1	-	TRBJ2-7	CAIAGAYEQYF	TGTGCCATAGCGGGGGCCTACGAGCAGTACTTC
-	TRBV9	-	TRBJ2-5	CASSVGDTAAQETQYF	TGTGCCAGCAGCGTAGGGGACACAGCGGCACAAGAGACCCAGTACTTC
-	TRBV7-8	-	TRBJ2-7	CASSLSGSYEQYF	TGTGCCAGCAGCTTAAGTGGGAGCTACGAGCAGTACTTC
TRBD2	TRBV7-2	-	TRBJ2-2	CASSLDLAGVSGELFF	TGTGCCAGCAGCTTAGACCTAGCGGGGGTATCCGGGGAGCTGTTTTTT
TRBD1	TRBV25-1	-	TRBJ1-1	CASRDREAFF	TGTGCCAGTCGGGACAGGGAAGCTTTCTTT
TRBD1	TRBV5-6	-	TRBJ2-7	CASSLGRNTGDEQYF	TGTGCCAGCAGCTTGGGGCGAAATACAGGGGACGAGCAGTACTTC
TRBD2	TRBV4-3	-	TRBJ2-5	CASSQDLASGGRTQYF	TGCGCCAGCAGCCAAGATCTAGCTAGCGGGGGGCGAACCCAGTACTTC
TRBD1	TRBV27	-	TRBJ2-5	CASTSGGQQETQYF	TGTGCCAGCACCTCAGGGGGCCAACAAGAGACCCAGTACTTC
-	TRBV28	-	TRBJ1-5	CASSQPGVYQPQHF	TGTGCCAGCAGTCAACCAGGGGTCTATCAGCCCCAGCATTTT
TRBD2	TRBV5-4	-	TRBJ2-5	CASSAGLAGARETQYF	TGTGCCAGCAGCGCTGGACTAGCGGGGGCGCGAGAGACCCAGTACTTC
-	TRBV7-8	-	TRBJ2-1	CASSQGARGGSYNEQFF	TGTGCCAGCAGCCAGGGGGCGCGGGGGGGCTCCTACAATGAGCAGTTCTTC
-	TRBV5-1	-	TRBJ2-7	CASSPRSSYEQYF	TGCGCCAGCAGCCCGAGGAGCTCCTACGAGCAGTACTTC
TRBD1	TRBV6-1	-	TRBJ2-1	CASRGQGARNEQFF	TGTGCCAGCAGGGGACAGGGGGCGCGGAATGAGCAGTTCTTC
-	TRBV25-1	-	TRBJ2-6	CASSAFTGANVLTF	TGTGCCAGCAGTGCTTTTACTGGGGCCAACGTCCTGACTTTC